This T cell receptor (beta chain) was found in a study of neurological immune-mediated disorders. Study results and limitations: Levels of TCR clonal expansion peaked in HTLV-1-associated myelopathy and reached their lowest in multiple sclerosis, under those of healthy controls.

Each CDR3 protein gets one entry after TCRdb re-called the 5' RACE reads with MiXCR. The data show about 59,000 distinct CDR3 sequences, 9.5% to 15% seen once. This clonotype was seen ten or more times. Its antigen is still unknown. The TCR originated in a woman aged 60-70 years with HTLV-1-associated myelopathy (HAM/TSP). The source material was PBMCs.

This CDR3 reads CASSQEAIEETQYF. CDR3 nucleotide sequence: TGTGCCAGCAGCCAAGAGGCGATTGAGGAGACCCAGTACTTC. This chain uses TRBV3-1 with TRBJ2-5; D unclear. In germline, CDR1 is LGHDT, CDR2 YNNKEL (reference sequence). This CDR3 spans 14 amino acids. The V end was cut by 0 bases, the J end by 5 bases, with 10 bases between.